The 17 T cell receptor beta chains presented below share a single source sample, sequenced in a study of type 1 regulatory T cells listed by TCRdb under 2021. Summary of the overall study and its limitations: A more restricted TCR repertoire was observed in Tr1 cells than in non-Tr1 cells, and this restriction was interpreted in the study as alloantigen-induced clonal expansion.

TCRdb lists the instrument as Illumina MiSeq. Using fastp at Q25 and MiXCR, TCRdb reprocessed the public reads and kept productive beta chains. Identical CDR3 proteins give one entry, which carries the most common genes and DNA. The sample yields 65,000 to 80,000 distinct CDR3 sequences; less than 25% were counted once. The ten biggest clones cover less than 10% of the sample. These receptors' antigens are unknown. The sequencing input was cultured type 1 regulatory T (Tr1) cells, either the whole culture or a sorted fraction (not recorded which). The cell subset or site label of this sample denotes: type 1 regulatory T cells sorted from the T-allo10 product. These receptors were taken from a human donor in good health.

This chain uses TRBV12-3 or TRBV12-4 with TRBJ2-5, with D uncertain. The CDR3 is 13 amino acids. V was trimmed by 4 bases and J by 2 bases, leaving 8 bases between them. Here the CDR3 DNA reads TGTGCCAGCAGTTATTGGGGTCAAGAGACCCAGTACTTC. Its translation: CASSYWGQETQYF.

This clonotype has just a few counts. The gene calls are TRBV15 and TRBJ2-5; a possible D gene is TRBD1 (6 bases). Germline values: CDR1 LNHNV, CDR2 YYDKDF (reference sequence). V shed 1 base and J shed 2 bases, with 8 bases lying between them. The CDR3 length is 14 residues. CDR3: CATSRGTVQETQYF. The CDR3 bases are TGTGCCACCAGCAGAGGGACAGTGCAAGAGACCCAGTACTTC.

This clonotype was recorded a few times. The genes are TRBV6-6 and TRBJ2-2; 12 nucleotides line up with TRBD2. Losses at the gene ends were 7 bases for V and 14 bases for J; bases not matched to a gene: 5. The CDR3 is 12 amino acids. CDR1 is MNHNY and CDR2 is SVGAGI in the germline V gene (reference sequence). CDR3 bases: TGTGCCAGCATCCCGACTAGCGGGGGTCTGTTTTTT. This encodes CASIPTSGGLFF.

In its sample, this clonotype was seen a few times. This chain joins TRBV5-1 and TRBJ2-5; 14 nucleotides agree with TRBD2. Trimming cost V 3 bases and J 5 bases; bases outside gene matches: 6. CDR1 is SGHRS, CDR2 YFSETQ, per germline. The CDR3 is 16 amino acids. The CDR3, as DNA: TGCGCCAGCAGCTCGGGACTAGCGGGAGTCGTGGAGACCCAGTACTTC. It specifies CASSSGLAGVVETQYF.

The chain recombines TRBV7-9 with TRBJ2-5; no definite D call. Germline V gene sequence: CDR1 SEHNR, CDR2 FQNEAQ (reference sequence). V gave up 1 base and J gave up 0 bases, with 12 bases separating them. The CDR3 is made up of 16 amino acids. Here the CDR3 reads CASSLGVGPYQETQYF. The CDR3 DNA reads TGTGCCAGCAGCTTAGGGGTAGGTCCGTACCAAGAGACCCAGTACTTC.

There are a few counts of this clonotype. The chain recombines TRBV7-2 with TRBJ2-7; no clear D. The CDR3 runs 13 residues. Trimming took off 0 bases at V and 2 bases at J, with 5 bases between the two ends. Germline loops: CDR1 SGHTA, CDR2 FQGNSA. The CDR3 reads CASSLATTYEQYF. The CDR3, as DNA: TGTGCCAGCAGCTTAGCCACTACCTACGAGCAGTACTTC. Drawing the rest from reference TRBV7-2 and TRBJ2-7, the complete variable domain is GAGVSQSPSNKVTEKGKDVELRCDPISGHTALYWYRQSLGQGLEFLIYFQGNSAPDKSGLPSDRFSAERTGGSVSTLTIQRTQQEDSAVYLCASSLATTYEQYFGPGTRLTVT.

This clonotype came up a few times. The DNA for the CDR3 is TGTGCCAGCTCACCACGTCGACTAGCGGGAGGCGAGCAGTACTTC. Protein product: CASSPRRLAGGEQYF. V usage is TRBV18 and J usage is TRBJ2-7; 13 bases map to TRBD2. The germline V gene encodes CDR1 KGHSH and CDR2 LQKENI. J gave up 6 bases and V 1 base, and 3 bases lay outside the gene matches. The CDR3 is 15 residues long.

In its sample, this clonotype was seen once. This chain links TRBV20-1 with TRBJ2-1; TRBD2 agrees at 12 bases. This CDR3 has 13 residues. Germline V gene lookup returns CDR1 DFQATT and CDR2 SNEGSKA (reference sequence). Trimming at V came to 6 bases and at J to 11 bases, leaving 8 bases not matched to a gene. For the CDR3, the DNA is TGCAGTGCCGGGACTAGCGGGTGGAATAAGCAGTTCTTC. Amino acids: CSAGTSGWNKQFF.

This chain joins TRBV30 and TRBJ2-7, with 8 bases identical to TRBD2. J was trimmed by 6 bases and V by 2 bases; bases with no gene match: 9. Germline V lookup: CDR1 GTSNPN, CDR2 SVGIG (reference sequence). The CDR3 length is 14 residues. This CDR3 reads CAWSPRGGLGEQYF. The DNA of the CDR3 is TGTGCCTGGAGTCCCCGGGGGGGGCTTGGCGAGCAGTACTTC.

The rearrangement joins TRBV29-1 to TRBJ2-3; 10 bases align to TRBD2. Germline V lookup: CDR1 SQVTM, CDR2 ANQGSEA. This CDR3 has 15 amino acids. Trimming at V came to 4 bases and at J to 1 base, leaving 5 bases not matched to a gene. This chain's CDR3 is CSVVKTSGGTDTQYF. In DNA, the CDR3 is TGCAGCGTTGTCAAAACTAGCGGGGGCACAGATACGCAGTATTTT.

This clonotype was seen only a few times. J is TRBJ2-1 and V is TRBV3-1; TRBD2 aligns across 7 bases. The CDR3 runs 16 residues. Germline V lookup: CDR1 LGHDT, CDR2 YNNKEL (reference sequence). V dropped 1 base and J dropped 5; count of bases not matched to a gene: 8. CDR3 nucleotide sequence: TGTGCCAGCAGCCAAGTGGGGCGAGGGAGGGACAATGAGCAGTTCTTC. It is translated as CASSQVGRGRDNEQFF.

The J gene is TRBJ2-1, the V gene TRBV5-4, with TRBD2 identical over 10 bases. The CDR3 loop spans 15 amino acids. Germline loops: CDR1 SGHNT, CDR2 YYREEE (reference sequence). V gave up 4 bases and J gave up 8 bases; unmatched junction bases: 9. In nucleotides, the CDR3 is TGTGCCAGCAGCGCGCGGAGCGGGAGGGGCTATGAGCAGTTCTTC. Its translation is CASSARSGRGYEQFF.

This clonotype came up a few times. The genes are TRBV29-1 and TRBJ2-7; D is uncertain. The CDR3 runs to 11 residues. Germline CDR1 is SQVTM and CDR2 is ANQGSEA. Trimming pared 5 bases from V and 0 bases from J, leaving 5 bases between. CDR3 residues: CSVKSSYEQYF. CDR3 DNA: TGCAGCGTTAAGAGCTCCTACGAGCAGTACTTC.

This clonotype has only a few counts. The chain carries TRBV29-1 and TRBJ2-1; D unclear. This CDR3 is built from 14 residues. Germline V lookup: CDR1 SQVTM, CDR2 ANQGSEA. V was trimmed by 7 bases and J by 3 bases, leaving 16 bases between them. The CDR3 DNA sequence: TGCAGCGCCGGGCTGGGCAGGCACTACAATGAGCAGTTCTTC. Its protein is CSAGLGRHYNEQFF.

This chain connects TRBV18 to TRBJ1-6; D call uncertain. Germline V gives CDR1 KGHSH, CDR2 LQKENI. CDR3 length: 13 residues. Trimming removed 6 bases from V and 7 bases from J, with 10 bases in between. The DNA for the CDR3 is TGTGCCAGCTCGGTAGAGAGGAATTCACCCCTCCACTTT. Protein product: CASSVERNSPLHF.

The rearrangement links TRBV20-1 to TRBJ2-6; 10 bases align to TRBD2. With V trimmed by 7 bases and J by 0 bases, 3 bases remained unmatched. Germline CDR1 is DFQATT and CDR2 is SNEGSKA (reference sequence). The CDR3 has 15 residues. The CDR3 sequence is CSGLAGTSGANVLTF. The CDR3 nucleotides are TGCAGTGGACTAGCGGGTACCTCTGGGGCCAACGTCCTGACTTTC.

Remarks on this clonotype: A much larger clone differs by one base, so this may be a read error. This chain joins TRBV6-5 and TRBJ1-2; D uncertain. This CDR3 has 14 amino acids. CDR1 is MNHEY, CDR2 SVGAGI, per germline. The ends were cut back, 0 bases at V and 4 bases at J, with 9 bases in the middle. CDR3 sequence (DNA): TGTGCCAGCAGTTACTCGACGCAAGCCTATGGCTACACCTTC. As protein: CASSYSTQAYGYTF.